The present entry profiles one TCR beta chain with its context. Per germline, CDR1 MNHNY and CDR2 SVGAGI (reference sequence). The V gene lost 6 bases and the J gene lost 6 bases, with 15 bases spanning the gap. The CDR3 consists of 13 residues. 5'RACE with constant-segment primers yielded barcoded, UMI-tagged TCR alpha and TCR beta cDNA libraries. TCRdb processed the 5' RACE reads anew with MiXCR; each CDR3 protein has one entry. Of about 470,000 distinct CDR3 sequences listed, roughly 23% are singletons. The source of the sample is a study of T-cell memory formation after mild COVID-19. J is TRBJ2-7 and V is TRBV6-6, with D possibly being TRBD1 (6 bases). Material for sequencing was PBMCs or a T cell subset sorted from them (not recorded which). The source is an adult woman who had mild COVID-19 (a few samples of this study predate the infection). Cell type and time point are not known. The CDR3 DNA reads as TGTGCCAGCAGCGCCGACAGGCGCAGCGAGCAGTACTTC. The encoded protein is CASSADRRSEQYF.